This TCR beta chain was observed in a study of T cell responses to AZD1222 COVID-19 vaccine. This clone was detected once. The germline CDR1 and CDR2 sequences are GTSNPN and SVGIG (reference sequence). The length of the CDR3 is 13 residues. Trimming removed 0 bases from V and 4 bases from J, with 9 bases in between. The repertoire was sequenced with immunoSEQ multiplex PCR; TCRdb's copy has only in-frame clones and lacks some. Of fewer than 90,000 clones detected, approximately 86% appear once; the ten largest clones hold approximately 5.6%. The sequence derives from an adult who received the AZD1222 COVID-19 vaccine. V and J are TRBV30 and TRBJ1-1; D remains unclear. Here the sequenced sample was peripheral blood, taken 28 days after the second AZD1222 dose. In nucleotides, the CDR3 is TGTGCCTGGAGTGTAGTGTCAAGCACTGAAGCTTTCTTT. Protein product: CAWSVVSSTEAFF.